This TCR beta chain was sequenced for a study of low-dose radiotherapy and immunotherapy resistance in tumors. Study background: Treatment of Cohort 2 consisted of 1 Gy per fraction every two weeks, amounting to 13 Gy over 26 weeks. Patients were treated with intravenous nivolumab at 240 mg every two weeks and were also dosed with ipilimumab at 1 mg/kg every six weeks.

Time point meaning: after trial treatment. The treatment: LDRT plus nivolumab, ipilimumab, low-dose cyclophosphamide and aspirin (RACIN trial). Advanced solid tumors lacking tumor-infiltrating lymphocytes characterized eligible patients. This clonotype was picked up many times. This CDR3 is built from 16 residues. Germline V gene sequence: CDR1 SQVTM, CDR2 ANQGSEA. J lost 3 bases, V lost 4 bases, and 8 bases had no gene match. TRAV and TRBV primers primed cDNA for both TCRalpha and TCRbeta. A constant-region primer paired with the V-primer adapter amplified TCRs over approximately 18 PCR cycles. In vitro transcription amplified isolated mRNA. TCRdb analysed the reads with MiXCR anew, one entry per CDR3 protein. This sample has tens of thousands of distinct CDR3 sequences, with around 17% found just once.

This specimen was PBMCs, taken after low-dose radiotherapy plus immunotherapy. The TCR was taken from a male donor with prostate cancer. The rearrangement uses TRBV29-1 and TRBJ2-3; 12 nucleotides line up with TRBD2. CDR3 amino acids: CSVARTSGTSTDTQYF. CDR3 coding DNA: TGCAGCGTTGCGAGGACTAGCGGGACGAGTACAGATACGCAGTATTTT.